This TCR beta chain was sequenced during a study of blood T cell repertoires in COVID-19. As handled by the study authors: Estimation of nucleated cell counts was performed using reference gene primer amplification. Assay used: immunoSEQ multiplex PCR; TCRdb lists only in-frame clones, some missing. The V and J calls and clone size come from that table; D and trimming were worked out from the DNA. The data contain 120,000 or so clones, about four fifths of them singletons. CDR3 length: 14 residues. The germline gives CDR1 MNHNY, CDR2 SVGAGI (reference sequence). The trim removed 5 bases at V and 8 bases at J, leaving 9 bases unmatched.

This chain connects TRBV6-6 to TRBJ1-3; TRBD1 agrees at 7 bases. The sequence was obtained from a woman between 45 and 60 years old with acute or convalescent COVID-19. The source material was peripheral blood. CDR3 in DNA: TGTGCCAGCAGTCGACAGGGCCGGGTGGACACCATATATTTT. Translating it yields CASSRQGRVDTIYF.